This is a list of T cell receptor beta chains from one sample in a study of cytomegalovirus exposure and HLA in healthy donors. The assay was immunoSEQ multiplex PCR, and TCRdb's table has in-frame clones only and misses some. The sample yields roughly 150,000 clones, over 80% seen once. The specimen was PBMCs. The receptor set was obtained from a woman under 30 in good health and CMV-seronegative. CDR3s include the opening cysteine and the closing phenylalanine or tryptophan. The D gene is left open where the match is weak. The size field is filled for only some rows; it gives once, few, many or a size class.

CDR3 length: 14; V gene: TRBV2; D gene: -; J gene: TRBJ1-2; clone size: -; CDR3 protein: CASSVKGHNYGYTF; CDR3 DNA: TGTGCCAGCAGTGTTAAGGGGCACAACTATGGCTACACCTTC
CDR3 length: 14; V gene: TRBV12-5; D gene: TRBD1; J gene: TRBJ1-2; clone size: -; CDR3 protein: CASGGTDRGLGYTF; CDR3 DNA: TGTGCTAGTGGTGGAACGGACAGGGGGCTTGGCTACACCTTC
CDR3 length: 17; V gene: TRBV27; D gene: -; J gene: TRBJ1-3; clone size: -; CDR3 protein: CASTPRGTPASGNTIYF; CDR3 DNA: TGTGCCAGCACCCCGCGCGGGACGCCGGCCTCTGGAAACACCATATATTTT
CDR3 length: 19; V gene: TRBV27; D gene: TRBD1; J gene: TRBJ2-6; clone size: -; CDR3 protein: CASSSRQGLRSSGANVLTF; CDR3 DNA: TGTGCCAGCAGCAGCAGACAGGGTCTAAGGAGCTCTGGGGCCAACGTCCTGACTTTC
CDR3 length: 15; V gene: TRBV4-2; D gene: TRBD2; J gene: TRBJ2-5; clone size: once; CDR3 protein: CASSQDRGGQETQYF; CDR3 DNA: TGTGCCAGCAGCCAAGATCGCGGGGGGCAAGAGACCCAGTACTTC
CDR3 length: 15; V gene: TRBV28; D gene: -; J gene: TRBJ1-1; clone size: -; CDR3 protein: CASSSSPVMNTEAFF; CDR3 DNA: TGTGCCAGCAGTTCTTCACCAGTTATGAACACTGAAGCTTTCTTT
CDR3 length: 14; V gene: TRBV5-4; D gene: -; J gene: TRBJ2-4; clone size: -; CDR3 protein: CASSQGGAKNIQYF; CDR3 DNA: TGTGCCAGCAGCCAGGGAGGAGCCAAAAACATTCAGTACTTC
CDR3 length: 14; V gene: TRBV2; D gene: -; J gene: TRBJ2-7; clone size: -; CDR3 protein: CASSEVVETYEQYF; CDR3 DNA: TGTGCCAGCAGTGAAGTTGTGGAGACCTACGAGCAGTACTTC
CDR3 length: 15; V gene: TRBV19; D gene: TRBD2; J gene: TRBJ2-4; clone size: -; CDR3 protein: CASSMAGGPENIQYF; CDR3 DNA: TGTGCCAGTAGTATGGCGGGGGGGCCGGAAAACATTCAGTACTTC
CDR3 length: 15; V gene: TRBV18; D gene: -; J gene: TRBJ2-5; clone size: -; CDR3 protein: CASSPGAGQTETQYF; CDR3 DNA: TGTGCCAGCTCACCAGGGGCGGGGCAAACGGAGACCCAGTACTTC
CDR3 length: 15; V gene: TRBV28; D gene: TRBD2; J gene: TRBJ2-7; clone size: -; CDR3 protein: CASSNSGGAFYEQYF; CDR3 DNA: TGTGCCAGCAGCAATAGCGGGGGGGCCTTTTACGAGCAGTACTTC
CDR3 length: 17; V gene: TRBV5-6; D gene: -; J gene: TRBJ1-6; clone size: few; CDR3 protein: CASSSIRHREYNSPLHF; CDR3 DNA: TGTGCCAGCAGCTCTATCCGGCACAGGGAATATAATTCACCCCTCCACTTT
CDR3 length: 16; V gene: TRBV5-6; D gene: -; J gene: TRBJ2-7; clone size: -; CDR3 protein: CASSSSWTEAPYEQYF; CDR3 DNA: TGTGCCAGCAGCTCATCATGGACGGAGGCCCCTTACGAGCAGTACTTC
CDR3 length: 15; V gene: TRBV27; D gene: -; J gene: TRBJ2-3; clone size: few; CDR3 protein: CATSRAGGYTDTQYF; CDR3 DNA: TGTGCTACCTCGCGGGCAGGGGGGTACACAGATACGCAGTATTTT
CDR3 length: 16; V gene: TRBV9; D gene: TRBD2; J gene: TRBJ2-1; clone size: once; CDR3 protein: CASSPWASGGLNEQFF; CDR3 DNA: TGTGCCAGCAGCCCCTGGGCTAGCGGGGGGCTGAATGAGCAGTTCTTC
CDR3 length: 13; V gene: TRBV27; D gene: -; J gene: TRBJ1-5; clone size: -; CDR3 protein: CASSLVFNQPQHF; CDR3 DNA: TGTGCCAGCAGTTTAGTCTTCAATCAGCCCCAGCATTTT
CDR3 length: 16; V gene: TRBV5-6; D gene: TRBD1; J gene: TRBJ2-1; clone size: -; CDR3 protein: CASSPYTGGAGNEQFF; CDR3 DNA: TGTGCCAGCAGCCCCTATACAGGGGGCGCCGGCAATGAGCAGTTCTTC
CDR3 length: 13; V gene: TRBV6-1; D gene: -; J gene: TRBJ1-6; clone size: -; CDR3 protein: CASSERQNSPLHF; CDR3 DNA: TGTGCCAGCAGTGAGAGACAGAATTCACCCCTCCACTTT
CDR3 length: 16; V gene: TRBV11-1; D gene: -; J gene: TRBJ1-3; clone size: -; CDR3 protein: CASSLIGPLSGNTIYF; CDR3 DNA: TGTGCCAGCAGCTTAATCGGTCCACTCTCTGGAAACACCATATATTTT
CDR3 length: 15; V gene: TRBV14; D gene: -; J gene: TRBJ1-5; clone size: -; CDR3 protein: CASSRPGHWHQPQHF; CDR3 DNA: TGTGCCAGCAGCCGTCCGGGACACTGGCATCAGCCCCAGCATTTT
CDR3 length: 16; V gene: TRBV7-6; D gene: TRBD2; J gene: TRBJ2-5; clone size: once; CDR3 protein: CASSTRLAGLQETQYF; CDR3 DNA: TGTGCCAGCAGCACCAGACTAGCGGGGCTACAAGAGACCCAGTACTTC
CDR3 length: 19; V gene: TRBV2; D gene: TRBD2; J gene: TRBJ2-1; clone size: -; CDR3 protein: CASSELAGGPAVTYNEQFF; CDR3 DNA: TGTGCCAGCAGTGAACTAGCGGGGGGCCCGGCCGTGACCTACAATGAGCAGTTCTTC
CDR3 length: 12; V gene: TRBV2; D gene: TRBD1; J gene: TRBJ2-5; clone size: -; CDR3 protein: CASSPQGKTQYF; CDR3 DNA: TGTGCCAGCAGTCCACAGGGGAAGACCCAGTACTTC
CDR3 length: 13; V gene: TRBV9; D gene: -; J gene: TRBJ2-3; clone size: -; CDR3 protein: CASSRSAEDTQYF; CDR3 DNA: TGTGCCAGCAGCAGATCAGCGGAAGATACGCAGTATTTT
CDR3 length: 15; V gene: TRBV5-1; D gene: TRBD1; J gene: TRBJ2-7; clone size: -; CDR3 protein: CASSLGTGPIYEQYF; CDR3 DNA: TGCGCCAGCAGCTTGGGGACAGGCCCGATCTACGAGCAGTACTTC
CDR3 length: 14; V gene: TRBV5-1; D gene: -; J gene: TRBJ1-1; clone size: -; CDR3 protein: CASSLAFTNTEAFF; CDR3 DNA: TGCGCCAGCAGCTTGGCGTTTACAAACACTGAAGCTTTCTTT
CDR3 length: 13; V gene: TRBV28; D gene: -; J gene: TRBJ1-2; clone size: -; CDR3 protein: CASRLERGYGYTF; CDR3 DNA: TGTGCCAGCAGGCTAGAGCGGGGCTATGGCTACACCTTC
CDR3 length: 15; V gene: TRBV18; D gene: -; J gene: TRBJ1-2; clone size: few; CDR3 protein: CASSPPQGQYYGYTF; CDR3 DNA: TGTGCCAGCTCACCACCGCAGGGGCAATACTATGGCTACACCTTC
CDR3 length: 14; V gene: TRBV5-1; D gene: TRBD1; J gene: TRBJ1-2; clone size: once; CDR3 protein: CASSLGTGDYGYTF; CDR3 DNA: TGCGCCAGCAGCTTGGGGACAGGGGACTATGGCTACACCTTC
CDR3 length: 15; V gene: TRBV5-8; D gene: -; J gene: TRBJ1-2; clone size: -; CDR3 protein: CASSSPGTGYYGYTF; CDR3 DNA: TGTGCCAGCAGCTCCCCAGGCACCGGATACTATGGCTACACCTTC
CDR3 length: 14; V gene: TRBV5-1; D gene: TRBD1; J gene: TRBJ1-1; clone size: -; CDR3 protein: CASTLTGPNTEAFF; CDR3 DNA: TGCGCCAGCACCTTGACAGGGCCGAACACTGAAGCTTTCTTT
CDR3 length: 16; V gene: TRBV6-1; D gene: TRBD1; J gene: TRBJ1-6; clone size: -; CDR3 protein: CASSERTGALDSPLHF; CDR3 DNA: TGTGCCAGCAGTGAACGGACAGGGGCTTTGGATTCACCCCTCCACTTT
CDR3 length: 12; V gene: TRBV6-4; D gene: -; J gene: TRBJ1-2; clone size: -; CDR3 protein: CASRAGEGGYTF; CDR3 DNA: TGTGCCAGCAGGGCAGGGGAAGGCGGCTACACCTTC
CDR3 length: 15; V gene: TRBV6-5; D gene: TRBD2; J gene: TRBJ2-2; clone size: -; CDR3 protein: CASSWTSGGAGELFF; CDR3 DNA: TGTGCCAGCAGTTGGACTAGCGGGGGGGCCGGGGAGCTGTTTTTT
CDR3 length: 18; V gene: TRBV5-1; D gene: -; J gene: TRBJ2-5; clone size: -; CDR3 protein: CASRATGTPTPFQETQYF; CDR3 DNA: TGCGCCAGCAGGGCAACCGGGACACCTACACCTTTCCAAGAGACCCAGTACTTC
CDR3 length: 13; V gene: TRBV7-3; D gene: -; J gene: TRBJ1-4; clone size: -; CDR3 protein: CASSPGIGEKLFF; CDR3 DNA: TGTGCCAGCAGCCCGGGAATTGGTGAAAAACTGTTTTTT
CDR3 length: 14; V gene: TRBV29-1; D gene: -; J gene: TRBJ2-5; clone size: -; CDR3 protein: CSVRQRSIQETQYF; CDR3 DNA: TGCAGCGTACGTCAGCGGTCGATCCAAGAGACCCAGTACTTC
CDR3 length: 15; V gene: TRBV6-4; D gene: TRBD2; J gene: TRBJ2-1; clone size: -; CDR3 protein: CASTATSGGLDEQFF; CDR3 DNA: TGTGCCAGCACCGCGACTAGCGGGGGACTGGATGAGCAGTTCTTC
CDR3 length: 14; V gene: TRBV2; D gene: TRBD1; J gene: TRBJ2-3; clone size: once; CDR3 protein: CASSGQGRSDTQYF; CDR3 DNA: TGTGCCAGCAGTGGACAGGGTAGGTCAGATACGCAGTATTTT
CDR3 length: 16; V gene: TRBV5-8; D gene: -; J gene: TRBJ1-5; clone size: -; CDR3 protein: CASLRGMGYSNQPQHF; CDR3 DNA: TGTGCCAGCCTGAGGGGGATGGGATATAGCAATCAGCCCCAGCATTTT
CDR3 length: 14; V gene: TRBV2; D gene: -; J gene: TRBJ1-1; clone size: -; CDR3 protein: CASSYQSVNTEAFF; CDR3 DNA: TGTGCCAGCAGTTATCAATCGGTGAACACTGAAGCTTTCTTT
CDR3 length: 18; V gene: TRBV5-1; D gene: TRBD1; J gene: TRBJ1-3; clone size: -; CDR3 protein: CASSLMGTGPSSGNTIYF; CDR3 DNA: TGCGCCAGCAGCTTGATGGGGACAGGGCCGAGCTCTGGAAACACCATATATTTT
CDR3 length: 15; V gene: TRBV27; D gene: -; J gene: TRBJ2-7; clone size: -; CDR3 protein: CASSLSGQSLYEQYF; CDR3 DNA: TGTGCCAGCAGTTTAAGCGGACAGTCCCTCTACGAGCAGTACTTC
CDR3 length: 12; V gene: TRBV2; D gene: -; J gene: TRBJ1-2; clone size: -; CDR3 protein: CASSEENRASTF; CDR3 DNA: TGTGCCAGCAGTGAAGAAAACAGGGCCAGCACCTTC
CDR3 length: 15; V gene: TRBV18; D gene: TRBD1; J gene: TRBJ1-6; clone size: -; CDR3 protein: CASSPNRGEGSPLHF; CDR3 DNA: TGTGCCAGCTCACCAAACAGGGGAGAAGGTTCACCCCTCCACTTT
CDR3 length: 14; V gene: TRBV7-9; D gene: -; J gene: TRBJ1-5; clone size: -; CDR3 protein: CASSLGGEDQPQHF; CDR3 DNA: TGTGCCAGCAGCTTGGGGGGGGAGGATCAGCCCCAGCATTTT
CDR3 length: 16; V gene: TRBV7-9; D gene: -; J gene: TRBJ2-1; clone size: -; CDR3 protein: CSSSLGQGLSTNEQFF; CDR3 DNA: TGTTCCAGCAGCTTAGGGCAGGGACTGTCTACAAATGAGCAGTTCTTC
CDR3 length: 19; V gene: TRBV7-9; D gene: TRBD1; J gene: TRBJ1-1; clone size: -; CDR3 protein: CASSRGTDWVKTVNTEAFF; CDR3 DNA: TGTGCCAGCAGCCGAGGGACAGATTGGGTTAAAACGGTGAACACTGAAGCTTTCTTT
CDR3 length: 13; V gene: TRBV29-1; D gene: -; J gene: TRBJ1-3; clone size: -; CDR3 protein: CSVESGSGNTIYF; CDR3 DNA: TGCAGCGTTGAGAGTGGCTCTGGAAACACCATATATTTT
CDR3 length: 15; V gene: TRBV18; D gene: TRBD1; J gene: TRBJ2-7; clone size: -; CDR3 protein: CASSPTGQASYEQYF; CDR3 DNA: TGTGCCAGCTCACCTACGGGACAGGCCTCCTACGAGCAGTACTTC
CDR3 length: 16; V gene: TRBV6-6; D gene: TRBD1; J gene: TRBJ1-2; clone size: -; CDR3 protein: CASSSGTGIVDHGYTF; CDR3 DNA: TGTGCCAGCAGTTCGGGGACAGGGATTGTTGATCATGGCTACACCTTC
CDR3 length: 14; V gene: TRBV2; D gene: -; J gene: TRBJ1-1; clone size: -; CDR3 protein: CASSESQGRAEAFF; CDR3 DNA: TGTGCCAGCAGTGAAAGCCAGGGGAGGGCTGAAGCTTTCTTT
CDR3 length: 14; V gene: TRBV5-4; D gene: -; J gene: TRBJ2-7; clone size: -; CDR3 protein: CASSLQRSADEQYF; CDR3 DNA: TGTGCCAGCAGCTTGCAACGTAGTGCCGACGAGCAGTACTTC
CDR3 length: 15; V gene: TRBV9; D gene: -; J gene: TRBJ2-1; clone size: -; CDR3 protein: CASSVDSAPYNEQFF; CDR3 DNA: TGTGCCAGCAGCGTAGATAGCGCGCCCTACAATGAGCAGTTCTTC
CDR3 length: 16; V gene: TRBV12-2; D gene: -; J gene: TRBJ2-3; clone size: -; CDR3 protein: CASRSRTAFYTDTQYF; CDR3 DNA: TGTGCAAGTCGCTCCAGGACAGCATTTTACACAGATACGCAGTATTTT